What follows describes a single T cell receptor beta chain. The clone's antigen remains unknown. Base quality data are lacking; no much larger clone is found one base away. This entry is derived from a study of blood T cell repertoires in COVID-19 (dated by TCRdb to 2018 to 2021). Background on the whole study: Samples from collaborators originated in the United States, Italy and Spain and spanned both the acute and convalescent phases of COVID-19. The prospective study material was composed of cDNA or gDNA derived from T cells, B-cell-depleted T cells, or PBMCs. Deeply sampled blood TCRbeta repertoires from subjects exposed to, actively infected with, or recovered from COVID-19 were included in the dataset. The repertoires were made available in a free public database intended to serve as a resource for research on the immune response to SARS-CoV-2. The samples were drawn from the first 160 participants of the ongoing ImmuneRACE study and from 950 to 1,500 subjects provided by 6 global collaborators. Nearly every sample came with metadata listing a de-identified subject ID, COVID-19 status, age in years and sex. Where HLA class I and class II types were available, the types were taken from metadata supplied by the sample provider, not from assay-based typing.

V and J lose 3 bases and 6 bases, and a span of 19 bases separates them. The CDR3 starts with the cysteine, ends with the phenylalanine, and has 15 residues. Kept here is only the CDR3 DNA, which spans 45 bases and is read in frame from base 1. CDR1 is given as SGDLS and CDR2 as YYNGEE, both from the germline V gene. What the research found in general, with its limitations: The amount of clinical and demographic metadata varied by source and participant and was provided uncurated.

Samples from volunteer blood donors who had recovered from COVID-19 were contributed by a second Seattle source. Whole blood was collected in K2EDTA tubes by collaborating institutions according to the institutions' own protocols. For TCRbeta analysis, collaborators shipped samples in one of three forms: frozen whole blood, isolated PBMCs, or DNA extracted from either of those sample types. TCRbeta CDR3 regions were amplified from genomic DNA by means of the immunoSEQ Assay, a bias-controlled multiplex PCR. On the study's bioinformatics: Nucleated cell counts per sample were estimated from amplification of reference gene primers within the assay. Sequence reads were collapsed and filtered to measure the absolute abundance of every unique TCRbeta CDR3 rearrangement. For each sample, productive Simpson clonality was calculated as the square root of Simpson's diversity index over productive rearrangements. Imported from immuneACCESS, the table was reduced by TCRdb to in-frame sequences with V and J called. These copies leave out some clones; in studies compared against another copy, an unresolved V gene accounts for under half, and the cause of the remainder is not known. V and J calls and clone size are given by that table; D and trimming were obtained from the DNA. The sample includes over 250,000 clones, with about 88% observed a single time. 3.5% to 4.5% of the sample belongs to the ten largest clones.

The sequence was obtained from a man in his 60s who had recovered from COVID-19. Sequencing was performed on peripheral blood. In this chain, TRBV9 is recombined with TRBJ2-7; the D gene is perhaps TRBD1, on 7 matching bases. The DNA sequence is given as TGTGCCAGCAGCGCCTTCCACCGGCAGGGGGGCGAGCAGTACTTC. Translated, it gives CASSAFHRQGGEQYF.